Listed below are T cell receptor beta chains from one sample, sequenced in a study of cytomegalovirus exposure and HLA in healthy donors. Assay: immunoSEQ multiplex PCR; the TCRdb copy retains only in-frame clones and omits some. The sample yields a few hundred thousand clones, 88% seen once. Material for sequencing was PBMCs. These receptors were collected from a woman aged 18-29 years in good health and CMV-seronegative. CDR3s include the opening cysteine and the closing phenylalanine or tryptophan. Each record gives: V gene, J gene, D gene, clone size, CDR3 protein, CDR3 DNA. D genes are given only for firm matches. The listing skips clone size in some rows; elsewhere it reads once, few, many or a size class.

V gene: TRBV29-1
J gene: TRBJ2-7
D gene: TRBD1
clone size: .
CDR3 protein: CSVVFSGQGRYEQYF
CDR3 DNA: TGCAGCGTGGTTTTCTCAGGACAGGGGAGGTACGAGCAGTACTTC

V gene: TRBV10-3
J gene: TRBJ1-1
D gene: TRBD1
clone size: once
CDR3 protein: CAIRTGTGSEAFF
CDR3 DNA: TGTGCCATCAGGACAGGGACAGGGAGTGAAGCTTTCTTT

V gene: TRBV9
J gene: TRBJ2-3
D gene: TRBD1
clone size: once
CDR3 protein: CASSVWTGGSDTQYF
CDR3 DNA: TGTGCCAGCAGCGTATGGACAGGTGGGTCAGATACGCAGTATTTT

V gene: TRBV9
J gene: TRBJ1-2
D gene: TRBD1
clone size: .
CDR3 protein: CASSGGGGGEGYTF
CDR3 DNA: TGTGCCAGCAGCGGTGGTGGAGGGGGCGAGGGCTACACCTTC

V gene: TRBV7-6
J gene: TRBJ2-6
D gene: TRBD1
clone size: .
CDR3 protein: CASSFQGASLSGANVLTF
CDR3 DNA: TGTGCCAGCAGCTTCCAGGGGGCATCCCTTTCTGGGGCCAACGTCCTGACTTTC

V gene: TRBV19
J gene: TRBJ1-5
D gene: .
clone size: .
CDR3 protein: CASTSGQVGNQPQHF
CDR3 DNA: TGTGCCAGTACCTCAGGGCAGGTTGGCAATCAGCCCCAGCATTTT

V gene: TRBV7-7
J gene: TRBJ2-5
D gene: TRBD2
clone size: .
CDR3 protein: CASSLRPRTSGRALVQTQYF
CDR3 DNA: TGTGCTAGCAGCTTAAGGCCGAGGACTAGCGGGAGGGCCCTCGTGCAGACCCAGTACTTC

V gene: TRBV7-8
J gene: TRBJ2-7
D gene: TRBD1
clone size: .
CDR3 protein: CASSNSDRGYEQYF
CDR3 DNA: TGTGCCAGCAGCAACTCGGACAGGGGCTACGAGCAGTACTTC

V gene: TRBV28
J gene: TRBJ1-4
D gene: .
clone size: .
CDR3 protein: CASSSGAYEKLFF
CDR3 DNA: TGTGCCAGCAGTTCAGGGGCGTATGAAAAACTGTTTTTT

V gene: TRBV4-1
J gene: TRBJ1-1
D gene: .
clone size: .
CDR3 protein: CASSRTGTAFF
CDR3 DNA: TGCGCCAGCAGCCGAACAGGAACGGCTTTCTTT

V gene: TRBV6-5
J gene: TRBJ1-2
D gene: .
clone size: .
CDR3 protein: CASSKTGHYGYTF
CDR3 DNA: TGTGCCAGCAGCAAAACAGGGCACTATGGCTACACCTTC

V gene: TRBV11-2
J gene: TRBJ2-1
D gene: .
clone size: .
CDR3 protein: CASSLGLARPYNEQFF
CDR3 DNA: TGTGCCAGCAGCTTAGGCCTAGCGCGACCATACAATGAGCAGTTCTTC

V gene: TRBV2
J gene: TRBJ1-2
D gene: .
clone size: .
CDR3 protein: CASRPGVGGYTF
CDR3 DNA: TGTGCCAGCAGGCCGGGAGTGGGAGGCTACACCTTC

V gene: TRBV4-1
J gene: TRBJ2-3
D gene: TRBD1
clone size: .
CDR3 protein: CASSQDWGTGKNSFTDTQYF
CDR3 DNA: TGCGCCAGCAGCCAAGATTGGGGGACAGGGAAGAACTCGTTCACAGATACGCAGTATTTT

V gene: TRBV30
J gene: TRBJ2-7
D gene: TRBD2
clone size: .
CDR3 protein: CAWSVGRLAGSSYEQYF
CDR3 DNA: TGTGCCTGGAGTGTAGGGCGGCTAGCGGGGAGCTCCTACGAGCAGTACTTC

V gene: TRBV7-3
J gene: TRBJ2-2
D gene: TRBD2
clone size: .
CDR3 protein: CASSPGLAGPGELFF
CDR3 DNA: TGTGCCAGCAGCCCGGGACTAGCGGGACCTGGGGAGCTGTTTTTT

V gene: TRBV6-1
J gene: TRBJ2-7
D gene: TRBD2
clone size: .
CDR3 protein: CASSGTSSYEQYF
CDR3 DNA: TGTGCCAGCAGTGGGACTAGCTCCTACGAGCAGTACTTC

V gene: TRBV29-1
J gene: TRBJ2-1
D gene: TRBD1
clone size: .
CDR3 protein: CSVGTGSRNNEQFF
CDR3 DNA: TGCAGCGTTGGGACAGGGAGCAGGAACAATGAGCAGTTCTTC

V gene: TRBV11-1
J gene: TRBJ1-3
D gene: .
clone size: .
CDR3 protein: CASSLSGNTIYF
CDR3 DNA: TGTGCCAGCAGCTTATCAGGAAACACCATATATTTT

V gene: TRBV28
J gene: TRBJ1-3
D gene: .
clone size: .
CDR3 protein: CASFPRGFLSGNTIYF
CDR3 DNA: TGTGCCAGCTTCCCAAGAGGGTTCCTCTCTGGAAACACCATATATTTT

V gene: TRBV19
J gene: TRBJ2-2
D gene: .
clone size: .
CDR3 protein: CASIRGTGELFF
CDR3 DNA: TGTGCCAGTATTCGGGGCACCGGGGAGCTGTTTTTT

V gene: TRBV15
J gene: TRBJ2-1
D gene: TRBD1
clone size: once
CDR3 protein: CATSRGTTGEYNEQFF
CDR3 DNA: TGTGCCACCAGCAGAGGCACGACAGGGGAGTACAATGAGCAGTTCTTC

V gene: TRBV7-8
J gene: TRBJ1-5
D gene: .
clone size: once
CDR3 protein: CASSRLGQGGNQPQHF
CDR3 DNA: TGTGCCAGCAGCCGACTCGGGCAGGGCGGTAATCAGCCCCAGCATTTT

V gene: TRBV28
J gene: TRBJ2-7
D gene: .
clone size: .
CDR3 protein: CASIGRAGRDEQYF
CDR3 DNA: TGTGCCAGCATAGGAAGAGCGGGCCGGGACGAGCAGTACTTC

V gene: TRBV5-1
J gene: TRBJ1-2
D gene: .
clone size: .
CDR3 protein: CASSFSTLRGAWDGYTF
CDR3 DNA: TGCGCCAGCAGCTTTTCTACTTTACGGGGGGCGTGGGATGGCTACACCTTC

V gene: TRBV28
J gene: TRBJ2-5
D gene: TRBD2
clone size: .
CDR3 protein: CASSLWERGRGEETQYF
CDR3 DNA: TGTGCCAGCAGTTTATGGGAGCGGGGTCGGGGGGAAGAGACCCAGTACTTC

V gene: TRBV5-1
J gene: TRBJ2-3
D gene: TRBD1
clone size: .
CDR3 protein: CASSFGQGASTDTQYF
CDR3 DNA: TGCGCCAGCAGCTTTGGACAGGGGGCCAGCACAGATACGCAGTATTTT

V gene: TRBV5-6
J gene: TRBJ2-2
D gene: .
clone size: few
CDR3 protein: CASSRGTGELFF
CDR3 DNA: TGTGCCAGCAGCAGGGGCACCGGGGAGCTGTTTTTT

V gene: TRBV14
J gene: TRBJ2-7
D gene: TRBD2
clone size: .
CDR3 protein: CASSPGLGDYEQYF
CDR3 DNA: TGTGCCAGCAGCCCGGGACTAGGGGACTACGAGCAGTACTTC

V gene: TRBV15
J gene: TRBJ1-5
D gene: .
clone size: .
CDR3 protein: CATSREQGSNQPQHF
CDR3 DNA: TGTGCCACCAGCAGGGAACAGGGTAGCAATCAGCCCCAGCATTTT

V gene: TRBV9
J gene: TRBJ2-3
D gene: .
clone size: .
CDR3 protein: CASSVDSSTDTQYF
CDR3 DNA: TGTGCCAGCAGCGTCGACAGCTCCACAGATACGCAGTATTTT

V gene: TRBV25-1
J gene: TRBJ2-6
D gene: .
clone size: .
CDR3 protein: CASSGRKRHSGANVLTF
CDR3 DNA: TGTGCCAGCAGCGGAAGAAAAAGACACTCTGGGGCCAACGTCCTGACTTTC

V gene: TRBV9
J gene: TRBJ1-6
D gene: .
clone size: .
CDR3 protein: CASSVSRYSPLHF
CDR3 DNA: TGTGCCAGCAGCGTATCGAGGTATTCACCCCTCCACTTT

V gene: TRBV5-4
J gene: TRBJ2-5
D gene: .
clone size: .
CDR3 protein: CASSLVLEETQYF
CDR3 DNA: TGTGCCAGCAGCTTGGTTCTAGAAGAGACCCAGTACTTC

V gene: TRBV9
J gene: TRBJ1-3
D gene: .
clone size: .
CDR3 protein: CASSGRGNTIYF
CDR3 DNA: TGTGCCAGCAGCGGCAGGGGAAACACCATATATTTT

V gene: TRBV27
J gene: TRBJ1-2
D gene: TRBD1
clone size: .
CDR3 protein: CASSLYQGDGYTF
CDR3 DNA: TGTGCCAGCAGTTTATATCAGGGGGATGGCTACACCTTC

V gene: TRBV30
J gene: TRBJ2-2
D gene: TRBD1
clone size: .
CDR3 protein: CAGRTGELSGELFF
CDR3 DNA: TGTGCCGGACGGACAGGTGAATTATCCGGGGAGCTGTTTTTT

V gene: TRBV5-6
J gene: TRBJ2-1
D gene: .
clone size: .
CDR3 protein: CASSTPLARGLYNEQFF
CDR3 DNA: TGTGCCAGCAGTACGCCCCTAGCACGCGGTCTCTACAATGAGCAGTTCTTC

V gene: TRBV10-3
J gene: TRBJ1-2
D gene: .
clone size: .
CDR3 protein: CAIDPRKWANYGYTF
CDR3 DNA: TGTGCCATTGATCCCAGGAAGTGGGCTAACTATGGCTACACCTTC

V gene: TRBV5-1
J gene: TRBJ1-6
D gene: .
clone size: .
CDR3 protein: CASSLTQAHSYNSPLHF
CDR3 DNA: TGCGCCAGCAGCTTGACCCAGGCTCACTCCTATAATTCACCCCTCCACTTT

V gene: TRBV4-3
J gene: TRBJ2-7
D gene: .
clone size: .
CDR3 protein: CASSQDSWGNEQYF
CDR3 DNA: TGCGCCAGCAGCCAAGATAGCTGGGGCAACGAGCAGTACTTC

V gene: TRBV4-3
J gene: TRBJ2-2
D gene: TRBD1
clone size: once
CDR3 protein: CASSQDFTGVTGELFF
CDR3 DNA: TGCGCCAGCAGCCAAGACTTCACAGGGGTCACCGGGGAGCTGTTTTTT

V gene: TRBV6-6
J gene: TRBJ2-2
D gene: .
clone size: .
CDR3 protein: CASEWEVETGELFF
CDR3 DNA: TGTGCCAGCGAATGGGAGGTTGAAACCGGGGAGCTGTTTTTT

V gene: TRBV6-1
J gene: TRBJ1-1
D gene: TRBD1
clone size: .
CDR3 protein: CASSEAGRGITEAFF
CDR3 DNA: TGTGCCAGCAGTGAAGCTGGCAGGGGGATCACTGAAGCTTTCTTT

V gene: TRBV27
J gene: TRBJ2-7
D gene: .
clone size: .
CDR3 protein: CASSGVTYEQYF
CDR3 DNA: TGTGCCAGCAGCGGGGTGACCTACGAGCAGTACTTC

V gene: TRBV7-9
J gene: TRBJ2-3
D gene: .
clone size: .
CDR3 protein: CASSLEADTQYF
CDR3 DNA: TGTGCCAGCAGCTTAGAAGCTGATACGCAGTATTTT

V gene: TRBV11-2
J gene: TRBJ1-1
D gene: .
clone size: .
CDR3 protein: CAMKRSGKTEAFF
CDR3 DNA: TGTGCCATGAAGAGGTCGGGGAAAACTGAAGCTTTCTTT

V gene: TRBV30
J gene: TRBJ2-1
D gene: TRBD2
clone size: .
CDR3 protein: CASQTSGTYNEQFF
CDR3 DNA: TGTGCCAGCCAGACTAGCGGGACCTACAATGAGCAGTTCTTC

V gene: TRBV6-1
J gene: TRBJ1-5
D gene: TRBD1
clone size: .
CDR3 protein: CASSDRQGSGLNQPQHF
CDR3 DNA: TGTGCCAGCAGTGATAGACAGGGGTCCGGCTTGAATCAGCCCCAGCATTTT

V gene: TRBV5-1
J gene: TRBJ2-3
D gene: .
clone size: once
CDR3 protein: CASSSAAYTDTQYF
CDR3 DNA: TGCGCCAGCAGCTCGGCGGCGTACACAGATACGCAGTATTTT

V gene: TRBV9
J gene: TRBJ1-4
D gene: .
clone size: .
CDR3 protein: CASSRSPNEKLFF
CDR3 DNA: TGTGCCAGCAGCCGGAGTCCTAATGAAAAACTGTTTTTT

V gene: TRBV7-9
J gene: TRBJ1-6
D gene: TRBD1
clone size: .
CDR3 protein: CASSLGQGKSYNSPLHF
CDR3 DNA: TGTGCCAGCAGCTTAGGACAGGGTAAATCCTATAATTCACCCCTCCACTTT

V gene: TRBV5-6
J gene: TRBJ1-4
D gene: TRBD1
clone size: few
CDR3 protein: CASSLDRQGSPKLFF
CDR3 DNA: TGTGCCAGCAGCTTGGATAGACAGGGTAGTCCAAAACTGTTTTTT

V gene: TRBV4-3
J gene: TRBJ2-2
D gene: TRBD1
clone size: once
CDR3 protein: CASSRTGTGSNTGELFF
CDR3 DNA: TGCGCCAGCAGCCGAACCGGGACAGGGTCGAACACCGGGGAGCTGTTTTTT

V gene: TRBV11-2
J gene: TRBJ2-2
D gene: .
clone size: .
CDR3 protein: CASSLDNSNTGELFF
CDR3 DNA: TGTGCCAGCAGCTTAGATAACAGTAACACCGGGGAGCTGTTTTTT